Listed below are T cell receptor beta chains from one sample, sequenced in a study of cytomegalovirus exposure and HLA in healthy donors. Method: immunoSEQ multiplex PCR; TCRdb's copy keeps in-frame clones and lacks some. This sample has around 100,000 clones; around 79% occur once, and the top ten carry more than 3%. The sample comprised PBMCs. These TCRs come from a woman aged 40 to 55 in good health and CMV-seronegative. Each CDR3 is given with its conserved first and last residue. Each record gives: clone size, J gene, D gene, V gene, CDR3 DNA, CDR3 protein. A D gene is named only where the DNA matches it firmly. Only some rows state a clone size, as once, few, many or a class for expanded clones.

clone_size: -
j_call: TRBJ1-4
d_call: TRBD1
v_call: TRBV30
cdr3_nt: TGTGCCTGGAGTGTAAAGGGGGCGCAAGGGGAAAAACTGTTTTTT
cdr3_aa: CAWSVKGAQGEKLFF

clone_size: -
j_call: TRBJ2-3
d_call: -
v_call: TRBV12-5
cdr3_nt: TGTGCTAGTGCTGCAGTAGATACGCAGTATTTT
cdr3_aa: CASAAVDTQYF

clone_size: -
j_call: TRBJ1-2
d_call: -
v_call: TRBV11-3
cdr3_nt: TGTGCCAGCAGCTTAGTTCGGCAGGGTAGCTATGGCTACACCTTC
cdr3_aa: CASSLVRQGSYGYTF

clone_size: -
j_call: TRBJ2-7
d_call: -
v_call: TRBV30
cdr3_nt: TGTGCCTGGCGGACGGGGGGCCCCAGGGAGCAGTACTTC
cdr3_aa: CAWRTGGPREQYF

clone_size: -
j_call: TRBJ2-2
d_call: -
v_call: TRBV27
cdr3_nt: TGTGCCAGCAGTTTGGTGGGGGCGTTGGACACCGGGGAGCTGTTTTTT
cdr3_aa: CASSLVGALDTGELFF

clone_size: -
j_call: TRBJ2-5
d_call: TRBD2
v_call: TRBV15
cdr3_nt: TGTGCCACCAGCAGAGGAAGGGCGGGGGGGGAGACCCAGTACTTC
cdr3_aa: CATSRGRAGGETQYF

clone_size: -
j_call: TRBJ2-3
d_call: -
v_call: TRBV4-2
cdr3_nt: TGTGCCAGCAGCCCGCGGGAAGGGATGATCACAGATACGCAGTATTTT
cdr3_aa: CASSPREGMITDTQYF

clone_size: -
j_call: TRBJ1-2
d_call: TRBD1
v_call: TRBV5-1
cdr3_nt: TGCGCCAGCAGCCCGAGGCGGACAGGGGGCTATGGCTACACCTTC
cdr3_aa: CASSPRRTGGYGYTF

clone_size: -
j_call: TRBJ2-3
d_call: -
v_call: TRBV4-3
cdr3_nt: TGCGCCAGCAGCCAAGATTCCTCTAGCACAGATACGCAGTATTTT
cdr3_aa: CASSQDSSSTDTQYF

clone_size: once
j_call: TRBJ2-1
d_call: TRBD2
v_call: TRBV4-1
cdr3_nt: TGCGCCAGCAGCCAAGATCGGGATAGCGGGGAGTACAATGAGCAGTTCTTC
cdr3_aa: CASSQDRDSGEYNEQFF

clone_size: once
j_call: TRBJ2-3
d_call: -
v_call: TRBV11-2
cdr3_nt: TGTGCCAGCAGCTTAGGACAGTCTAGCACAGATACGCAGTATTTT
cdr3_aa: CASSLGQSSTDTQYF

clone_size: few
j_call: TRBJ1-1
d_call: -
v_call: TRBV5-6
cdr3_nt: TGTGCCAGCAGCTTTTGGGGGGGTGGCGGTGAAGCTTTCTTT
cdr3_aa: CASSFWGGGGEAFF

clone_size: -
j_call: TRBJ1-1
d_call: TRBD1
v_call: TRBV2
cdr3_nt: TGTGCCAGCAGTGAAGTAGGACAGGGGCAAATGAACACTGAAGCTTTCTTT
cdr3_aa: CASSEVGQGQMNTEAFF

clone_size: once
j_call: TRBJ2-2
d_call: -
v_call: TRBV14
cdr3_nt: TGTGCCAGCAGCCAACAGGGAAGAAGGGAGCTGTTTTTT
cdr3_aa: CASSQQGRRELFF

clone_size: -
j_call: TRBJ1-6
d_call: -
v_call: TRBV4-3
cdr3_nt: TGCGCCAGCAGCCAAGATAGGGGGACGAAGGGTTCACCCCTCCACTTT
cdr3_aa: CASSQDRGTKGSPLHF

clone_size: once
j_call: TRBJ2-5
d_call: TRBD1
v_call: TRBV5-1
cdr3_nt: TGCGCCAGCAGCTTGGGAACAGGGGGCCAAGAGACCCAGTACTTC
cdr3_aa: CASSLGTGGQETQYF

clone_size: -
j_call: TRBJ2-1
d_call: -
v_call: TRBV9
cdr3_nt: TGTGCCAGCAGCGTAGAGGGGGATGGAGGCAATGAGCAGTTCTTC
cdr3_aa: CASSVEGDGGNEQFF

clone_size: -
j_call: TRBJ1-1
d_call: -
v_call: TRBV10-3
cdr3_nt: TGTGCCATCAGTGAAGAGGGAAACACTGAAGCTTTCTTT
cdr3_aa: CAISEEGNTEAFF

clone_size: -
j_call: TRBJ2-7
d_call: TRBD2
v_call: TRBV5-1
cdr3_nt: TGCGCCAGCAGCCAGACTAGCGGGTTAACCTACGAGCAGTACTTC
cdr3_aa: CASSQTSGLTYEQYF

clone_size: -
j_call: TRBJ2-7
d_call: TRBD2
v_call: TRBV11-2
cdr3_nt: TGTGCCAGCAGCTTAGGCAGGACTAGCGGGAGGGCCTACGAGCAGTACTTC
cdr3_aa: CASSLGRTSGRAYEQYF

clone_size: -
j_call: TRBJ1-4
d_call: TRBD1
v_call: TRBV2
cdr3_nt: TGTGCCAGCAGGACCTCGGACAGGCCGAATGAAAAACTGTTTTTT
cdr3_aa: CASRTSDRPNEKLFF

clone_size: -
j_call: TRBJ1-6
d_call: TRBD1
v_call: TRBV9
cdr3_nt: TGTGCCAGCAGCGACCGGGACAGGGATAATTCACCCCTCCACTTT
cdr3_aa: CASSDRDRDNSPLHF

clone_size: -
j_call: TRBJ2-7
d_call: TRBD2
v_call: TRBV27
cdr3_nt: TGTGCCAGCAGTCCCGGACTAGCGGGAGGGTTCGAGCAGTACTTC
cdr3_aa: CASSPGLAGGFEQYF

clone_size: -
j_call: TRBJ1-2
d_call: -
v_call: TRBV4-1
cdr3_nt: TGCGCCAGCAGCCAAGATGCGGCAGAGCCGGGCTATGGCTACACCTTC
cdr3_aa: CASSQDAAEPGYGYTF

clone_size: -
j_call: TRBJ2-1
d_call: TRBD2
v_call: TRBV6-5
cdr3_nt: TGTGCCAGCGGGACTTCAGCGGGAAGGATCCGTGAGCAGTTCTTC
cdr3_aa: CASGTSAGRIREQFF

clone_size: few
j_call: TRBJ1-1
d_call: -
v_call: TRBV14
cdr3_nt: TGTGCCAGCAGCCTCCAATTTGACACTGAAGCTTTCTTT
cdr3_aa: CASSLQFDTEAFF

clone_size: -
j_call: TRBJ2-7
d_call: TRBD2
v_call: TRBV11-2
cdr3_nt: TGTGCCAGCAGCCCAGGACTAAGCGGGGGGTCTAACGAGCAGTACTTC
cdr3_aa: CASSPGLSGGSNEQYF

clone_size: few
j_call: TRBJ1-3
d_call: TRBD1
v_call: TRBV25-1
cdr3_nt: TGTGCCAGCAGTGAACCCTGGACAGGGGGCGAAAACACCATATATTTT
cdr3_aa: CASSEPWTGGENTIYF

clone_size: -
j_call: TRBJ1-4
d_call: -
v_call: TRBV5-5
cdr3_nt: TGTGCCAGCAGCTCAGTGGAGGGTAATGAAAAACTGTTTTTT
cdr3_aa: CASSSVEGNEKLFF

clone_size: -
j_call: TRBJ1-5
d_call: TRBD1
v_call: TRBV28
cdr3_nt: TGTGCCTACAGGGGCTATCAGCCCCAGCATTTT
cdr3_aa: CAYRGYQPQHF

clone_size: -
j_call: TRBJ1-5
d_call: -
v_call: TRBV7-8
cdr3_nt: TGTGCCAGCAGCTTAGCGGCAGACAATCAGCCCCAGCATTTT
cdr3_aa: CASSLAADNQPQHF

clone_size: -
j_call: TRBJ1-6
d_call: TRBD1
v_call: TRBV11-2
cdr3_nt: TGTGCCAGCAGCTTAGGGGGACAGGGAGGCTTACCCCTCCACTTT
cdr3_aa: CASSLGGQGGLPLHF

clone_size: -
j_call: TRBJ2-5
d_call: -
v_call: TRBV7-2
cdr3_nt: TGTGCCAGCAGCTTAGCGTCGGGAATGCAGACCCAGTACTTC
cdr3_aa: CASSLASGMQTQYF

clone_size: once
j_call: TRBJ2-6
d_call: TRBD1
v_call: TRBV9
cdr3_nt: TGTGCCAGCAGCGCGGGACAGAAAAAGTCTGGGGCCAACGTCCTGACTTTC
cdr3_aa: CASSAGQKKSGANVLTF

clone_size: -
j_call: TRBJ2-7
d_call: -
v_call: TRBV5-8
cdr3_nt: TGTGCCAGCAGCCCCCGGGACGAGCAGTACTTC
cdr3_aa: CASSPRDEQYF

clone_size: -
j_call: TRBJ1-6
d_call: TRBD1
v_call: TRBV2
cdr3_nt: TGTGCCAGCAGTTCACAGGGGGCCCCAAATTCACCCCTCCACTTT
cdr3_aa: CASSSQGAPNSPLHF

clone_size: -
j_call: TRBJ2-5
d_call: -
v_call: TRBV28
cdr3_nt: TGTGCCAGCAGTTACAGGCTCCAAGAGACCCAGTACTTC
cdr3_aa: CASSYRLQETQYF

clone_size: -
j_call: TRBJ2-3
d_call: TRBD2
v_call: TRBV5-4
cdr3_nt: TGTGCCAGCAGCTTCCAGCGGGGGGCGGGCACAGATACGCAGTATTTT
cdr3_aa: CASSFQRGAGTDTQYF

clone_size: -
j_call: TRBJ2-6
d_call: TRBD2
v_call: TRBV28
cdr3_nt: TGTGCCAGCAGTTCCCCACCGGGGGGAGGGGCGCTTCTCGTCCTGACTTTC
cdr3_aa: CASSSPPGGGALLVLTF

clone_size: -
j_call: TRBJ2-6
d_call: -
v_call: TRBV4-1
cdr3_nt: TGCGCCAGCAGCCGGACAGCGTCTGGGGCCAACGTCCTGACTTTC
cdr3_aa: CASSRTASGANVLTF

clone_size: -
j_call: TRBJ2-3
d_call: TRBD2
v_call: TRBV15
cdr3_nt: TGTGCCACCAGCAGAGGCCCGACTAGCGCAAGCACAGATACGCAGTATTTT
cdr3_aa: CATSRGPTSASTDTQYF

clone_size: once
j_call: TRBJ2-2
d_call: -
v_call: TRBV27
cdr3_nt: TGTGCCTCAGGTTGGGGAGTCTCGAACACCGGGGAGCTGTTTTTT
cdr3_aa: CASGWGVSNTGELFF

clone_size: few
j_call: TRBJ2-7
d_call: -
v_call: TRBV9
cdr3_nt: TGTGCCAGCAGCGTAGGGGAGACCTACGAGCAGTACTTC
cdr3_aa: CASSVGETYEQYF

clone_size: -
j_call: TRBJ2-4
d_call: -
v_call: TRBV9
cdr3_nt: TGTGCCAGCAGCGTAGGAGGTTGGGGACAAGGCCCTTTAGCCAAAAACATTCAGTACTTC
cdr3_aa: CASSVGGWGQGPLAKNIQYF

clone_size: -
j_call: TRBJ2-2
d_call: TRBD2
v_call: TRBV29-1
cdr3_nt: TGCAGCGTTGGGCGGGAGGGGCACACCGGGGAGCTGTTTTTT
cdr3_aa: CSVGREGHTGELFF

clone_size: few
j_call: TRBJ2-7
d_call: TRBD2
v_call: TRBV11-3
cdr3_nt: TGTGCCAGCAGCTTCTATAGCGGGGGGTCCTACGAGCAGTACTTC
cdr3_aa: CASSFYSGGSYEQYF

clone_size: -
j_call: TRBJ1-1
d_call: TRBD1
v_call: TRBV30
cdr3_nt: TGTGCCTGGAGTCCGGGAGAACCCACCCCGGGACAGTTTATGAACACTGAAGCTTTCTTT
cdr3_aa: CAWSPGEPTPGQFMNTEAFF

clone_size: -
j_call: TRBJ2-7
d_call: -
v_call: TRBV27
cdr3_nt: TGTGCCAGCAGTTTAAGGGGACAACTCTACGAGCAGTACTTC
cdr3_aa: CASSLRGQLYEQYF

clone_size: -
j_call: TRBJ1-3
d_call: -
v_call: TRBV5-1
cdr3_nt: TGCGCCAGCAGCTTGGGCAGGGCGCCCGGAAACACCATATATTTT
cdr3_aa: CASSLGRAPGNTIYF

clone_size: -
j_call: TRBJ2-1
d_call: -
v_call: TRBV28
cdr3_nt: TGTGCCAGTGCCGGGATCCCCTACAATGAGCAGTTCTTC
cdr3_aa: CASAGIPYNEQFF